This T cell receptor (beta chain) was documented in a study of regulatory T cells in long-lasting Graves disease. On this clonotype: The antigen is undetermined.

Study outcomes and limitations: Favored usage of TRBV28, TRBJ1-2 and TRBJ2-5 was recorded in persistent disease.

This sample's time point: persistent/refractory GD, antithyroid drugs over 5 years with positive TRAb. The TCR library was made from RNA extracted from PBMCs. Guidelines of the American Thyroid Association were used to diagnose Graves' disease. It was an endocrinology department in Xi'an, China, that provided the patients. Germline V gives CDR1 LNHDA, CDR2 SQIVND (reference sequence). V lost 8 bases to trimming and J lost 6 bases, with 10 bases between them. The CDR3 consists of 11 residues. TCR beta libraries were built with iRepertoire HTBI primers and Arm-PCR of CDR3 regions. Original handling: The study identified about 60 TRBV and 13 to 15 TRBJ segments across samples. TCRdb re-called the multiplex PCR reads through MiXCR, storing one row per CDR3 protein. TCRdb's processing, not the authors', yielded these V and J calls. This sample carries 350,000 to 450,000 distinct CDR3 sequences, 20% to 25% of them seen once, and the ten largest clones take around 21%.

The source is a female donor with Graves disease. The sequencing used peripheral blood mononuclear cells (PBMCs), collected when the disease was refractory, from a patient treated with antithyroid drugs. V gene TRBV19 combines with J gene TRBJ1-1, with no clear D. The chain's CDR3 is CASSEKAEAFF. CDR3 nucleotides: TGTGCCAGTTCAGAGAAGGCTGAAGCTTTCTTT.